This is a list of T cell receptor beta chains from one sample in a study of cytomegalovirus exposure and HLA in healthy donors. Generated by immunoSEQ multiplex PCR, the TCRdb table keeps only in-frame clones and is missing some. This table has roughly 250,000 clones, around 89% appearing once. What was sequenced was PBMCs. All receptors come from a woman aged 18-29 years in good health and CMV-seronegative. Each CDR3 is given with its conserved first and last residue. Each record gives: clone size, D gene, J gene, V gene, CDR3 protein, CDR3 DNA. D genes are given only for firm matches. Size values are once, few and many counts, or a class for expanded clones, and some rows have none.

clone size: NA; D gene: NA; J gene: TRBJ1-6; V gene: TRBV4-1; CDR3 protein: CASSQDRGGYSPLHF; CDR3 DNA: TGCGCCAGCAGCCAAGATAGGGGGGGCTATTCACCCCTCCACTTT
clone size: NA; D gene: NA; J gene: TRBJ1-5; V gene: TRBV28; CDR3 protein: CASRSRHNQPQHF; CDR3 DNA: TGTGCCAGCAGAAGTCGACATAATCAGCCCCAGCATTTT
clone size: NA; D gene: TRBD1; J gene: TRBJ1-5; V gene: TRBV28; CDR3 protein: CASSNRGRGGNQPQHF; CDR3 DNA: TGTGCCAGCAGCAACAGGGGGCGCGGGGGCAATCAGCCCCAGCATTTT
clone size: NA; D gene: NA; J gene: TRBJ2-5; V gene: TRBV11-3; CDR3 protein: CASSLDREETQYF; CDR3 DNA: TGTGCCAGCAGCTTAGATCGCGAAGAGACCCAGTACTTC
clone size: NA; D gene: NA; J gene: TRBJ2-2; V gene: TRBV5-1; CDR3 protein: CASSSLANTGELFF; CDR3 DNA: TGCGCCAGCAGCTCACTAGCGAACACCGGGGAGCTGTTTTTT
clone size: NA; D gene: NA; J gene: TRBJ1-2; V gene: TRBV29-1; CDR3 protein: CSVGARYGYTF; CDR3 DNA: TGCAGCGTTGGGGCCCGATATGGCTACACCTTC
clone size: NA; D gene: NA; J gene: TRBJ1-1; V gene: TRBV2; CDR3 protein: CASSEEPQGLNTEAFF; CDR3 DNA: TGTGCCAGCAGTGAGGAGCCGCAGGGCTTGAACACTGAAGCTTTCTTT
clone size: NA; D gene: NA; J gene: TRBJ1-4; V gene: TRBV5-5; CDR3 protein: CASSWSQFNEKLFF; CDR3 DNA: TGTGCCAGCAGCTGGTCCCAGTTTAATGAAAAACTGTTTTTT
clone size: NA; D gene: TRBD1; J gene: TRBJ2-3; V gene: TRBV6-1; CDR3 protein: CASSESTGITDTQYF; CDR3 DNA: TGTGCCAGCAGTGAGTCGACAGGGATCACAGATACGCAGTATTTT
clone size: NA; D gene: NA; J gene: TRBJ2-5; V gene: TRBV5-1; CDR3 protein: CASSLFTGEQETQYF; CDR3 DNA: TGCGCCAGCAGCTTGTTTACGGGGGAACAAGAGACCCAGTACTTC
clone size: NA; D gene: NA; J gene: TRBJ1-1; V gene: TRBV4-2; CDR3 protein: CASSQDLANTEAFF; CDR3 DNA: TGTGCCAGCAGCCAAGATCTGGCGAACACTGAAGCTTTCTTT
clone size: NA; D gene: NA; J gene: TRBJ1-1; V gene: TRBV29-1; CDR3 protein: CSVPKGITEAFF; CDR3 DNA: TGCAGCGTTCCTAAGGGGATCACTGAAGCTTTCTTT
clone size: NA; D gene: NA; J gene: TRBJ1-6; V gene: TRBV7-9; CDR3 protein: CASSLGGSPLHF; CDR3 DNA: TGTGCCAGCAGCTTAGGCGGCTCACCCCTCCACTTT
clone size: few; D gene: NA; J gene: TRBJ1-2; V gene: TRBV29-1; CDR3 protein: CSSERENYGYTF; CDR3 DNA: TGCAGCTCCGAGAGGGAAAACTATGGCTACACCTTC
clone size: NA; D gene: NA; J gene: TRBJ1-2; V gene: TRBV6-5; CDR3 protein: CASSPYTGTHYGYTF; CDR3 DNA: TGTGCCAGCAGTCCCTACACCGGGACACACTATGGCTACACCTTC
clone size: NA; D gene: NA; J gene: TRBJ1-5; V gene: TRBV6-1; CDR3 protein: CASSEAPPAGQPQHF; CDR3 DNA: TGTGCCAGCAGTGAAGCCCCGCCCGCCGGTCAGCCCCAGCATTTT
clone size: NA; D gene: TRBD1; J gene: TRBJ1-2; V gene: TRBV7-2; CDR3 protein: CASSPETGNPNYGYTF; CDR3 DNA: TGTGCCAGCAGCCCAGAGACAGGGAATCCGAACTATGGCTACACCTTC
clone size: once; D gene: TRBD1; J gene: TRBJ2-3; V gene: TRBV11-3; CDR3 protein: CASSRTGRDTQYF; CDR3 DNA: TGTGCCAGCAGTCGGACAGGGAGAGATACGCAGTATTTT
clone size: NA; D gene: NA; J gene: TRBJ2-3; V gene: TRBV7-2; CDR3 protein: CASSLYTDTQYF; CDR3 DNA: TGTGCCAGCAGCCTGTACACAGATACGCAGTATTTT
clone size: NA; D gene: NA; J gene: TRBJ1-1; V gene: TRBV18; CDR3 protein: CASSPGQNTEAFF; CDR3 DNA: TGTGCCAGCTCACCGGGACAGAACACTGAAGCTTTCTTT
clone size: NA; D gene: NA; J gene: TRBJ1-2; V gene: TRBV28; CDR3 protein: CASSFGPGGLESGYTF; CDR3 DNA: NA
clone size: NA; D gene: NA; J gene: TRBJ2-6; V gene: TRBV5-1; CDR3 protein: CASSRDFPTSGANVLTF; CDR3 DNA: TGCGCCAGCAGCCGAGACTTCCCGACCTCTGGGGCCAACGTCCTGACTTTC
clone size: NA; D gene: TRBD2; J gene: TRBJ2-1; V gene: TRBV10-3; CDR3 protein: CAISEPSGGIYNEQFF; CDR3 DNA: TGTGCCATCAGTGAACCTAGCGGGGGGATATACAATGAGCAGTTCTTC
clone size: NA; D gene: NA; J gene: TRBJ1-6; V gene: TRBV18; CDR3 protein: CASSAGLQNSPLHF; CDR3 DNA: TGTGCCAGCTCAGCGGGACTCCAGAATTCACCCCTCCACTTT
clone size: NA; D gene: TRBD1; J gene: TRBJ1-2; V gene: TRBV6-1; CDR3 protein: CASSEKMDRLAGYTF; CDR3 DNA: TGTGCCAGCAGTGAAAAAATGGACAGGCTTGCTGGCTACACCTTC
clone size: NA; D gene: NA; J gene: TRBJ1-3; V gene: TRBV30; CDR3 protein: CAWSVDRRARNTIYF; CDR3 DNA: TGTGCCTGGAGTGTTGACAGGCGGGCGCGGAACACCATATATTTT
clone size: NA; D gene: NA; J gene: TRBJ2-2; V gene: TRBV30; CDR3 protein: CAWRFVGRELFF; CDR3 DNA: TGTGCCTGGAGGTTCGTGGGCCGGGAGCTGTTTTTT
clone size: once; D gene: TRBD1; J gene: TRBJ2-2; V gene: TRBV2; CDR3 protein: CASSARQGSAGELFF; CDR3 DNA: TGTGCCAGCAGCGCTAGACAGGGGTCGGCCGGGGAGCTGTTTTTT
clone size: NA; D gene: NA; J gene: TRBJ2-1; V gene: TRBV29-1; CDR3 protein: CSVEETEESYNEQFF; CDR3 DNA: TGCAGCGTTGAGGAGACGGAAGAGTCCTACAATGAGCAGTTCTTC
clone size: NA; D gene: NA; J gene: TRBJ1-2; V gene: TRBV28; CDR3 protein: CASSLTGQGYGYTF; CDR3 DNA: TGTGCCAGCAGTTTAACGGGACAAGGCTATGGCTACACCTTC
clone size: NA; D gene: TRBD1; J gene: TRBJ1-5; V gene: TRBV10-3; CDR3 protein: CAAGQGDSNQPQHF; CDR3 DNA: TGTGCCGCCGGACAGGGGGATAGCAATCAGCCCCAGCATTTT
clone size: NA; D gene: NA; J gene: TRBJ2-1; V gene: TRBV19; CDR3 protein: CASSAIGGLNEQFF; CDR3 DNA: TGTGCCAGTAGCGCAATAGGCGGATTAAATGAGCAGTTCTTC
clone size: NA; D gene: NA; J gene: TRBJ1-1; V gene: TRBV7-9; CDR3 protein: CASSLVPRGPFNTEAFF; CDR3 DNA: TGTGCCAGCAGCTTAGTTCCAAGAGGTCCGTTTAACACTGAAGCTTTCTTT
clone size: NA; D gene: TRBD2; J gene: TRBJ2-5; V gene: TRBV11-2; CDR3 protein: CASSLEGRGETQYF; CDR3 DNA: TGTGCCAGCAGCTTAGAGGGGAGGGGAGAGACCCAGTACTTC
clone size: NA; D gene: TRBD1; J gene: TRBJ2-1; V gene: TRBV11-1; CDR3 protein: CASSTARGPNNEQFF; CDR3 DNA: TGTGCCAGCAGCACGGCCAGGGGGCCGAACAATGAGCAGTTCTTC